A selection of T cell receptor beta chains follows, all from one sample in a study of blood T cell repertoires in COVID-19. Repertoires were generated with immunoSEQ multiplex PCR, while TCRdb's copy carries only in-frame clones and drops some. The sample contains some 48,000 clones, 90% of which appear only once. The source material was peripheral blood. The origin of the receptors is a man in his 70s with active COVID-19. Each CDR3 is given with its conserved first and last residue. Fields, in order: CDR3 protein, CDR3 DNA, D gene, V gene, clone size, J gene. A D gene is named only where the DNA matches it firmly. Clone sizes are given selectively: once, few, many, or a class where the clone is expanded.

CDR3 protein: CASSPGVDTQYF
CDR3 DNA: TGTGCCAGCTCACCCGGGGTGGATACGCAGTATTTT
D gene: NA
V gene: TRBV18
clone size: NA
J gene: TRBJ2-3

CDR3 protein: CSAPSGGTDTQYF
CDR3 DNA: TGCAGCGCCCCCTCAGGGGGGACAGATACGCAGTATTTT
D gene: NA
V gene: TRBV29-1
clone size: NA
J gene: TRBJ2-3

CDR3 protein: CASSPDRGRAFF
CDR3 DNA: TGTGCCAGCAGCCCGGACAGGGGGCGAGCTTTCTTT
D gene: TRBD1
V gene: TRBV11-1
clone size: few
J gene: TRBJ1-1

CDR3 protein: CASRTSGGAKTQYF
CDR3 DNA: TGTGCCAGCAGAACTAGCGGGGGGGCGAAGACCCAGTACTTC
D gene: TRBD2
V gene: TRBV6-5
clone size: NA
J gene: TRBJ2-5

CDR3 protein: CASSPGVLNTEAFF
CDR3 DNA: TGCGCCAGCAGCCCAGGTGTCCTGAACACTGAAGCTTTCTTT
D gene: NA
V gene: TRBV5-1
clone size: NA
J gene: TRBJ1-1

CDR3 protein: CASSYSGRGSNEKLFF
CDR3 DNA: TGTGCCAGCAGTTACTCCGGCAGGGGGAGCAATGAAAAACTGTTTTTT
D gene: TRBD1
V gene: TRBV6-5
clone size: NA
J gene: TRBJ1-4

CDR3 protein: CASHYTGELFF
CDR3 DNA: TGTGCCAGCCATTACACCGGGGAGCTGTTTTTT
D gene: NA
V gene: TRBV6-5
clone size: NA
J gene: TRBJ2-2

CDR3 protein: CASSYIRQGGTEAFF
CDR3 DNA: TGTGCCAGCAGTTACATACGGCAGGGTGGCACTGAAGCTTTCTTT
D gene: NA
V gene: TRBV6-2/TRBV6-3
clone size: NA
J gene: TRBJ1-1

CDR3 protein: CARRGSSRAEAFF
CDR3 DNA: TGTGCCAGGAGGGGGTCAAGCCGAGCGGAAGCTTTCTTT
D gene: NA
V gene: TRBV6-5
clone size: NA
J gene: TRBJ1-1

CDR3 protein: CASSPRTVYEQYF
CDR3 DNA: TGTGCCAGCAGCCCACGGACAGTATACGAGCAGTACTTC
D gene: NA
V gene: TRBV11-2
clone size: NA
J gene: TRBJ2-7

CDR3 protein: CASSLLQGLGGYTF
CDR3 DNA: TGTGCCAGCAGCTTACTACAGGGTCTTGGTGGCTACACCTTC
D gene: NA
V gene: TRBV27
clone size: NA
J gene: TRBJ1-2

CDR3 protein: CASSLSQNQPQHF
CDR3 DNA: TGTGCCAGCAGTTTAAGTCAGAATCAGCCCCAGCATTTT
D gene: NA
V gene: TRBV12-3/TRBV12-4
clone size: NA
J gene: TRBJ1-5

CDR3 protein: CASSKPGVPAYEQYF
CDR3 DNA: TGTGCCAGCAGCAAACCGGGAGTGCCGGCATACGAGCAGTACTTC
D gene: NA
V gene: TRBV7-2
clone size: NA
J gene: TRBJ2-7

CDR3 protein: CASSVSSGNTIYF
CDR3 DNA: TGTGCCAGCAGCGTCTCCTCTGGAAACACCATATATTTT
D gene: NA
V gene: TRBV9
clone size: NA
J gene: TRBJ1-3

CDR3 protein: CASSYWTGLRNQPQHF
CDR3 DNA: TGTGCCAGCAGTTACTGGACAGGGCTGCGCAATCAGCCCCAGCATTTT
D gene: TRBD1
V gene: TRBV6-6
clone size: NA
J gene: TRBJ1-5

CDR3 protein: CASSSTGTTNEKLFF
CDR3 DNA: TGTGCCAGCAGCTCAACAGGAACAACTAATGAAAAACTGTTTTTT
D gene: NA
V gene: TRBV5-5
clone size: NA
J gene: TRBJ1-4

CDR3 protein: CASSPGTSGISGELFF
CDR3 DNA: TGTGCCAGCTCACCCGGGACTAGCGGGATTAGCGGGGAGCTGTTTTTT
D gene: TRBD2
V gene: TRBV18
clone size: once
J gene: TRBJ2-2

CDR3 protein: CASSFLDNGELFF
CDR3 DNA: TGTGCCAGCAGCTTTCTTGACAACGGGGAGCTGTTTTTT
D gene: NA
V gene: TRBV11-3
clone size: NA
J gene: TRBJ2-2

CDR3 protein: CSASPIVLAGGPGTDTQYF
CDR3 DNA: TGCAGTGCTAGTCCCATCGTGCTAGCGGGGGGGCCCGGCACAGATACGCAGTATTTT
D gene: TRBD2
V gene: TRBV20-1
clone size: NA
J gene: TRBJ2-3

CDR3 protein: CASSEPGHGNTGELFF
CDR3 DNA: TGTGCCAGCAGTGAACCGGGACACGGTAACACCGGGGAGCTGTTTTTT
D gene: NA
V gene: TRBV2
clone size: NA
J gene: TRBJ2-2

CDR3 protein: CASSLGLAGGGGTDTQYF
CDR3 DNA: TGTGCCAGCAGCTTGGGACTAGCGGGAGGAGGGGGCACAGATACGCAGTATTTT
D gene: TRBD2
V gene: TRBV5-5
clone size: NA
J gene: TRBJ2-3

CDR3 protein: CASSVGTANEKLFF
CDR3 DNA: TGTGCCAGTAGTGTCGGGACAGCGAATGAAAAACTGTTTTTT
D gene: TRBD1
V gene: TRBV19
clone size: NA
J gene: TRBJ1-4

CDR3 protein: CASSPLSRTEGTDTQYF
CDR3 DNA: TGTGCCAGCAGTCCACTTAGTCGAACCGAAGGCACAGATACGCAGTATTTT
D gene: NA
V gene: TRBV28
clone size: NA
J gene: TRBJ2-3

CDR3 protein: CASSLEGSAAEQFF
CDR3 DNA: TGTGCCAGCAGCTTAGAGGGGTCTGCGGCCGAGCAGTTCTTC
D gene: NA
V gene: TRBV7-7
clone size: once
J gene: TRBJ2-1

CDR3 protein: CASSPRMETQYF
CDR3 DNA: TGTGCCAGCAGTCCGAGGATGGAGACCCAGTACTTC
D gene: NA
V gene: TRBV5-8
clone size: NA
J gene: TRBJ2-5

CDR3 protein: CASSITSGGTVEQYF
CDR3 DNA: TGTGCCAGCAGTATTACTAGCGGGGGGACGGTAGAGCAGTACTTC
D gene: TRBD2
V gene: TRBV28
clone size: NA
J gene: TRBJ2-7

CDR3 protein: CASSQALLAGTYEQYF
CDR3 DNA: TGTGCCAGCAGCCAAGCTCTTCTAGCGGGAACCTACGAGCAGTACTTC
D gene: TRBD2
V gene: TRBV4-2
clone size: NA
J gene: TRBJ2-7

CDR3 protein: CASLVMTGGKKDGNEQFF
CDR3 DNA: TGCGCCAGCCTAGTAATGACAGGGGGCAAGAAGGATGGGAATGAGCAGTTCTTC
D gene: TRBD1
V gene: TRBV10-1
clone size: NA
J gene: TRBJ2-1

CDR3 protein: CASSSRQGREKLFF
CDR3 DNA: TGTGCCAGCAGCTCAAGACAGGGTCGGGAAAAACTGTTTTTT
D gene: TRBD1
V gene: TRBV7-2
clone size: once
J gene: TRBJ1-4

CDR3 protein: CASSLVPHRLETQYF
CDR3 DNA: TGTGCCAGCAGCTTAGTCCCTCACAGATTAGAGACCCAGTACTTC
D gene: NA
V gene: TRBV11-2
clone size: once
J gene: TRBJ2-5

CDR3 protein: CASGRLNTGELFF
CDR3 DNA: TGTGCCAGCGGGCGTCTGAACACCGGGGAGCTGTTTTTT
D gene: NA
V gene: TRBV12-3/TRBV12-4
clone size: NA
J gene: TRBJ2-2

CDR3 protein: CASSLIVGQGGETQYF
CDR3 DNA: TGTGCCAGCAGCTTGATTGTAGGACAGGGGGGAGAGACCCAGTACTTC
D gene: TRBD1
V gene: TRBV7-2
clone size: NA
J gene: TRBJ2-5

CDR3 protein: CASGAQGNTEAFF
CDR3 DNA: TGTGCCAGCGGGGCGCAGGGGAACACTGAAGCTTTCTTT
D gene: NA
V gene: TRBV2
clone size: NA
J gene: TRBJ1-1

CDR3 protein: CASSQGWGRRYEQYF
CDR3 DNA: TGCGCCAGCAGCCAAGGATGGGGCAGGCGCTACGAGCAGTACTTC
D gene: NA
V gene: TRBV4-1
clone size: NA
J gene: TRBJ2-7

CDR3 protein: CAINQGVASAEAFF
CDR3 DNA: TGTGCCATCAATCAGGGGGTGGCCAGCGCTGAAGCTTTCTTT
D gene: TRBD1
V gene: TRBV10-3
clone size: NA
J gene: TRBJ1-1

CDR3 protein: CASSYRVYNSPLHF
CDR3 DNA: TGTGCCAGCAGTTACAGGGTCTATAATTCACCCCTCCACTTT
D gene: NA
V gene: TRBV27
clone size: NA
J gene: TRBJ1-6

CDR3 protein: CASSPNLGQLKEQFF
CDR3 DNA: TGTGCCAGCAGCCCAAATTTGGGACAGCTGAAAGAGCAGTTCTTC
D gene: TRBD1
V gene: TRBV9
clone size: once
J gene: TRBJ2-1

CDR3 protein: CASRRQGSTGELFF
CDR3 DNA: TGTGCCAGCAGAAGACAGGGGAGCACCGGGGAGCTGTTTTTT
D gene: TRBD1
V gene: TRBV2
clone size: NA
J gene: TRBJ2-2

CDR3 protein: CASSQRTIHNEQFF
CDR3 DNA: TGTGCCAGCAGCCAGAGGACTATCCACAATGAGCAGTTCTTC
D gene: NA
V gene: TRBV14
clone size: NA
J gene: TRBJ2-1

CDR3 protein: CASSAQGGSLYEQYF
CDR3 DNA: TGTGCCAGCAGTGCCCAGGGGGGTAGCCTCTACGAGCAGTACTTC
D gene: NA
V gene: TRBV28
clone size: NA
J gene: TRBJ2-7

CDR3 protein: CARFRDRSNQPQHF
CDR3 DNA: TGTGCCAGGTTTAGGGACAGATCGAATCAGCCCCAGCATTTT
D gene: TRBD1
V gene: TRBV11-2
clone size: NA
J gene: TRBJ1-5

CDR3 protein: CATSRDGTGDYEQYF
CDR3 DNA: TGTGCCACCAGCAGAGATGGGACAGGGGACTACGAGCAGTACTTC
D gene: TRBD1
V gene: TRBV15
clone size: NA
J gene: TRBJ2-7

CDR3 protein: CASSLRPPGGNEQFF
CDR3 DNA: TGTGCCAGCAGCTTACGACCCCCGGGAGGCAATGAGCAGTTCTTC
D gene: TRBD2
V gene: TRBV7-2
clone size: NA
J gene: TRBJ2-1

CDR3 protein: CASSHKDWAGQPQHF
CDR3 DNA: TGTGCCAGCAGCCACAAGGACTGGGCGGGCCAGCCCCAGCATTTT
D gene: NA
V gene: TRBV21-1
clone size: NA
J gene: TRBJ1-5

CDR3 protein: CATQVEHQAKNIQYF
CDR3 DNA: TGTGCCACCCAGGTTGAGCACCAAGCCAAAAACATTCAGTACTTC
D gene: NA
V gene: TRBV7-2
clone size: NA
J gene: TRBJ2-4

CDR3 protein: CASSQYRGPYNEQFF
CDR3 DNA: TGTGCCAGCAGCCAATACAGGGGGCCATACAATGAGCAGTTCTTC
D gene: TRBD1
V gene: TRBV7-2
clone size: NA
J gene: TRBJ2-1

CDR3 protein: CASSFQGAYNEQFF
CDR3 DNA: TGCGCCAGCAGCTTCCAGGGGGCCTACAATGAGCAGTTCTTC
D gene: TRBD1
V gene: TRBV5-1
clone size: NA
J gene: TRBJ2-1

CDR3 protein: CASSVAGERGQPQHF
CDR3 DNA: TGTGCCAGCAGCGTAGCAGGGGAAAGGGGTCAGCCCCAGCATTTT
D gene: NA
V gene: TRBV9
clone size: NA
J gene: TRBJ1-5

CDR3 protein: CATGQETQYF
CDR3 DNA: TGTGCCACCGGCCAAGAGACCCAGTACTTC
D gene: NA
V gene: TRBV18
clone size: NA
J gene: TRBJ2-5

CDR3 protein: CASSSGQRSGANVLTF
CDR3 DNA: TGTGCCAGCAGTTCCGGACAACGCTCTGGGGCCAACGTCCTGACTTTC
D gene: NA
V gene: TRBV27
clone size: NA
J gene: TRBJ2-6

CDR3 protein: CATSDNRGTQETQYF
CDR3 DNA: TGTGCCACCAGTGACAACAGGGGCACCCAAGAGACCCAGTACTTC
D gene: TRBD1
V gene: TRBV24-1
clone size: NA
J gene: TRBJ2-5

CDR3 protein: CASSLRRETQYF
CDR3 DNA: TGTGCCAGCAGTTTACGGCGGGAGACCCAGTACTTC
D gene: NA
V gene: TRBV12-3/TRBV12-4
clone size: NA
J gene: TRBJ2-5